These T cell receptor beta chains were read from a single sample in a study of blood T cell repertoires in COVID-19. Assay: immunoSEQ multiplex PCR; the TCRdb copy retains only in-frame clones and omits some. This repertoire shows 120,000 or so clones, 55% to 70% found once; its top ten account for approximately 2.3%. The sample taken for sequencing was peripheral blood. The receptors were sampled from a woman in her 70s with acute or convalescent COVID-19. Each CDR3 is given with its conserved first and last residue. Only part of the rows carry a size: once, few, many, or a class if the clone is expanded.

j_call	clone_size	v_call	cdr3_aa
TRBJ1-5	few	TRBV5-5	CASSPGVDSNQPQHF
TRBJ2-7	few	TRBV7-3	CASSPTGTRGYEQYF
TRBJ2-3	.	TRBV4-3	CASSQDRQGGDTQYF
TRBJ2-7	.	TRBV7-9	CASSSPASREVSYEQYF
TRBJ1-1	.	TRBV13	CASRGEGPNTEAFF
TRBJ2-1	.	TRBV24-1	CATSKGGTSPYNEQFF
TRBJ2-7	few	TRBV28	CASSPSGSATYEQYF
TRBJ1-5	.	TRBV19	CASSMEGANQPQHF
TRBJ2-1	.	TRBV27	CASSTGTGSNEQFF
TRBJ1-2	.	TRBV6-5	CASRGTENYGYTF
TRBJ1-1	few	TRBV6-5	CASRQGAGTEAFF
TRBJ2-1	.	TRBV2	CASRFHTSGAGDEQFF
TRBJ2-7	few	TRBV10-3	CAISVGGSSYEQYF
TRBJ2-1	.	TRBV6-4	CASRLAAEPYNEQFF
TRBJ1-2	.	TRBV6-5	CASSYSHTKGYTF
TRBJ2-7	.	TRBV7-6	CASSSETYYEQYF
TRBJ1-3	.	TRBV29-1	CSVEDQIGGNSGNTIYF
TRBJ1-3	few	TRBV29-1	CSVEWTEDSGNTIYF
TRBJ1-3	.	TRBV21-1	CASTRGSTGGDCSGNTIYF
TRBJ1-4	.	TRBV7-2	CASSLDRATNEKLFF
TRBJ2-3	.	TRBV4-1	CASSQDLKRVTFTDTQYF
TRBJ2-5	few	TRBV5-5	CASSLRPRQGETQYF
TRBJ2-3	few	TRBV5-4	CASSGSSAGGRSDTQYF